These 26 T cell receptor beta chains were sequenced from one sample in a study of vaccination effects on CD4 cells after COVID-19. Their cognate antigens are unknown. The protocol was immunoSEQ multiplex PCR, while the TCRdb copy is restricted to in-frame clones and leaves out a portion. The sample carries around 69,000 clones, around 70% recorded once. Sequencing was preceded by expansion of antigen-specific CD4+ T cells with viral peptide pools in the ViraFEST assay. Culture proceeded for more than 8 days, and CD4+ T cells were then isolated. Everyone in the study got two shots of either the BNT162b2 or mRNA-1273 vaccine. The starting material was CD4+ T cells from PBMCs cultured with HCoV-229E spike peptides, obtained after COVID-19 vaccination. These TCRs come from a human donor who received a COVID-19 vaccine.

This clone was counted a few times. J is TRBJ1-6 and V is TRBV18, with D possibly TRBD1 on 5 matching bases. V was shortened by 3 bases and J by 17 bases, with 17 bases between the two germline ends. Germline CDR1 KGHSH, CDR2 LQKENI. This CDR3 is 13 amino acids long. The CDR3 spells CASSPGRQGRIHF. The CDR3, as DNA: TGTGCCAGCTCACCCGGACGGCAGGGACGTATCCACTTT.

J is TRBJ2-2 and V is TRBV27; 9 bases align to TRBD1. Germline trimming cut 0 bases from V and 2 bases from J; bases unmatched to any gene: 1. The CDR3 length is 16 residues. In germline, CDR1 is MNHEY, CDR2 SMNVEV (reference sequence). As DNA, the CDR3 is TGTGCCAGCAGTTTATCGGGACAGGGTAACACCGGGGAGCTGTTTTTT. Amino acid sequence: CASSLSGQGNTGELFF.

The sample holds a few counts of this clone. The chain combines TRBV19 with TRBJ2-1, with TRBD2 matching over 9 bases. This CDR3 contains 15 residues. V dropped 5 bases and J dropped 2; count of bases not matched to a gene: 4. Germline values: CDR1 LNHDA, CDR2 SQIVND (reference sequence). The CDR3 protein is CASSYGGGAYNEQFF. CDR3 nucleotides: TGTGCCAGTAGTTATGGCGGGGGGGCCTACAATGAGCAGTTCTTC. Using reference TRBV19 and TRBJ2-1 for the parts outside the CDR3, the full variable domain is DGGITQSPKYLFRKEGQNVTLSCEQNLNHDAMYWYRQDPGQGLRLIYYSQIVNDFQKGDIAEGYSVSREKKESFPLTVTSAQKNPTAFYLCASSYGGGAYNEQFFGPGTRLTVL.

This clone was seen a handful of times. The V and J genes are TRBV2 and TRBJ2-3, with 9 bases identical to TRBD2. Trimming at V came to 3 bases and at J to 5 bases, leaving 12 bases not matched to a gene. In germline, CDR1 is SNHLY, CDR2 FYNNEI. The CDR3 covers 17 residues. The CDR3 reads CASSEAWSSGEGDTQYF. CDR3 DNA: TGTGCCAGCAGTGAGGCCTGGTCTAGCGGGGAAGGAGATACGCAGTATTTT.

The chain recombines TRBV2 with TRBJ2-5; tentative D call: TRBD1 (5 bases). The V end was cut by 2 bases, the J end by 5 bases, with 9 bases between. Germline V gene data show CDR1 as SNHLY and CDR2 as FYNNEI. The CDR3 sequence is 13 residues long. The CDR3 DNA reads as TGTGCCAGCAGTGAACAGGGTAGGGAGACCCAGTACTTC. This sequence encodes CASSEQGRETQYF.

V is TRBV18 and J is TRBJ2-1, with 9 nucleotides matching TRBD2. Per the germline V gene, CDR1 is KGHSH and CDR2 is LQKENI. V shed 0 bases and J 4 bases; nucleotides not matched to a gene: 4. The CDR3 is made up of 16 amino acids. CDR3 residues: CASSPPAGGLYNEQFF. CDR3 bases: TGTGCCAGCTCACCACCAGCGGGGGGTTTATACAATGAGCAGTTCTTC. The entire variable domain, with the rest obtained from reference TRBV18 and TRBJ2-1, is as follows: NAGVMQNPRHLVRRRGQEARLRCSPMKGHSHVYWYRQLPEEGLKFMVYLQKENIIDESGMPKERFSAEFPKEGPSILRIQQVVRGDSAAYFCASSPPAGGLYNEQFFGPGTRLTVL.

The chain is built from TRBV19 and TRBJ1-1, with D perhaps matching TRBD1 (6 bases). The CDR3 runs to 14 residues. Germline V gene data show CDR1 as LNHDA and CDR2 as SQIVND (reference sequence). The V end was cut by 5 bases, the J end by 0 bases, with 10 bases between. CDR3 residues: CASSYREMNTEAFF. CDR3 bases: TGTGCCAGTAGTTACAGGGAGATGAACACTGAAGCTTTCTTT.

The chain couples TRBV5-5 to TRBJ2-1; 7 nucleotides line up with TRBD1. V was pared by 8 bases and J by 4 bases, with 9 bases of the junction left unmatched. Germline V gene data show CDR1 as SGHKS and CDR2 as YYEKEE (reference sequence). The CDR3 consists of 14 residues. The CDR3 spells CASSGDSLYNEQFF. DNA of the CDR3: TGTGCCAGTTCCGGGGACAGCTTATACAATGAGCAGTTCTTC.

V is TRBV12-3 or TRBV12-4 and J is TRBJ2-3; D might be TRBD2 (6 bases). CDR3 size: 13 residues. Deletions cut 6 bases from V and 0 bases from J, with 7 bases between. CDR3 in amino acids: CASRAGSTDTQYF. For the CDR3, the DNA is TGTGCCAGCAGAGCGGGTAGCACAGATACGCAGTATTTT.

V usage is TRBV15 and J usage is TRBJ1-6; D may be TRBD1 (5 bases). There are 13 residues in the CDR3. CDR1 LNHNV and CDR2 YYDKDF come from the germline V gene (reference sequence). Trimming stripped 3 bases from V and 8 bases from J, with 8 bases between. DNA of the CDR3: TGTGCCACCAGCAGGTTCAGGGATTCACCCCTCCACTTT. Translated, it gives CATSRFRDSPLHF.

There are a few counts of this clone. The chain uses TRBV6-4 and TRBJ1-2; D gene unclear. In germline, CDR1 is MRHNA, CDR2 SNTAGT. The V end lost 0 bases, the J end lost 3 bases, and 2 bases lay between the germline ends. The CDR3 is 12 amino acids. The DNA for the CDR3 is TGTGCCAGCAGTGACTCTCACTATGGCTACACCTTC. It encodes CASSDSHYGYTF.

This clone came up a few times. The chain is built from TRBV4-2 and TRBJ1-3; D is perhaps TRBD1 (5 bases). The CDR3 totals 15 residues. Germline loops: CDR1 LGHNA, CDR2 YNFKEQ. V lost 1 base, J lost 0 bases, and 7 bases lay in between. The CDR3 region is CASSQGDGSGNTIYF. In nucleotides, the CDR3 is TGTGCCAGCAGCCAAGGGGACGGCTCTGGAAACACCATATATTTT.

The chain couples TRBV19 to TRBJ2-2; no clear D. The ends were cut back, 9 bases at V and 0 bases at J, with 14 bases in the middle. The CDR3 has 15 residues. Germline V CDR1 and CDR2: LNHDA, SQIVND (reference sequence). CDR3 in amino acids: CASAGQRTNTGELFF. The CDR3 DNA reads TGTGCCAGCGCCGGGCAAAGAACGAACACCGGGGAGCTGTTTTTT.

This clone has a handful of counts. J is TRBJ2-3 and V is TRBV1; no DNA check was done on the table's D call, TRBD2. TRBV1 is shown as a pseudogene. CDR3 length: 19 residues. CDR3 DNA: TGCACCAGCAGCCAAGATCTAGCCCCTGGCGGGGGCGAGTCAGATACGCAGTATTTT. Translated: CTSSQDLAPGGGESDTQYF.

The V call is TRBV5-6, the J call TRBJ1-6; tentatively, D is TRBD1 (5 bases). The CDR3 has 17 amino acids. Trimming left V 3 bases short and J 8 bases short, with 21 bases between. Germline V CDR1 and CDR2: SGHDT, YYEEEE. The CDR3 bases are TGTGCCAGCAGCTCCTTGGAGGGACGATTGGGGGATTCACCCCTCCACTTT. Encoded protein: CASSSLEGRLGDSPLHF.

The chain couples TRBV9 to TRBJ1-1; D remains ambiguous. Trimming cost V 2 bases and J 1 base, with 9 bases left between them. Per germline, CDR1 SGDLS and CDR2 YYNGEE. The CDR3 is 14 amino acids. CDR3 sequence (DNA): TGTGCCAGCAGCGTCGGGAATACGAACACTGAAGCTTTCTTT. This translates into CASSVGNTNTEAFF.

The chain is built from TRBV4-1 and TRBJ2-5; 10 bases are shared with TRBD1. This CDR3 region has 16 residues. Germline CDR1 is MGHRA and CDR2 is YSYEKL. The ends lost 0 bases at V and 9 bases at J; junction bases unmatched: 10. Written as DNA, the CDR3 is TGCGCCAGCAGCCAAGAAGGGACAGGGGCCGGTGGGGCCCAGTACTTC. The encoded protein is CASSQEGTGAGGAQYF.

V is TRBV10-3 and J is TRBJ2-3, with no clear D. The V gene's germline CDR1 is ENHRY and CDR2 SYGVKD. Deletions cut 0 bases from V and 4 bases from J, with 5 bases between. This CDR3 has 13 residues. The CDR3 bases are TGTGCCATCAGTGAGTCGGAGCCAGATACGCAGTATTTT. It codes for CAISESEPDTQYF.

CDR3 in DNA: TGTGCCAGCAGCCCGGGACAAGTAGAGACCCAGTACTTC. It yields the protein CASSPGQVETQYF. The chain joins TRBV12-3 or TRBV12-4 to TRBJ2-5; possible D gene TRBD1, 6 bases. V was shortened by 6 bases and J by 4 bases, with 12 bases between the two germline ends. The CDR3 covers 13 residues.

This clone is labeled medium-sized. The CDR3 nucleotides read TGTGCCAGCAGCCAATGGGCCGGGTTAAACTACAATGAGCAGTTCTTC. This codes for CASSQWAGLNYNEQFF. The chain couples TRBV16 to TRBJ2-1; D uncertain. Germline CDR1 and CDR2: KGHSY and FQNENV. The CDR3 contains 16 residues. V lost 1 base, J lost 3 bases, and 13 bases lay in between.

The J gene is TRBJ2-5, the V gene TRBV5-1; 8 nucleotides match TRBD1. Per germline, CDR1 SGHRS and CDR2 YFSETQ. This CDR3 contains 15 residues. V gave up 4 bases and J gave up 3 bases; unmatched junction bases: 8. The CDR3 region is CASSKTGTGKETQYF. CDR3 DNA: TGCGCCAGCAGCAAAACCGGGACAGGAAAAGAGACCCAGTACTTC.

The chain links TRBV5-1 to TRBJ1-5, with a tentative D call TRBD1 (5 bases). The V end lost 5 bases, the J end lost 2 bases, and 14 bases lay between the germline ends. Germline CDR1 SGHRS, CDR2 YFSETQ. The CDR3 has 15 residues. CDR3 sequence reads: CASRRDPGRNQPQHF. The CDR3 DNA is TGCGCCAGCAGGCGGGATCCGGGACGCAATCAGCCCCAGCATTTT.

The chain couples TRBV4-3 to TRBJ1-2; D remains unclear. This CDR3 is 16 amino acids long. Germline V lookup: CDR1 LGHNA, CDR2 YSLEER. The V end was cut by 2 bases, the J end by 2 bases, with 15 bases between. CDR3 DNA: TGCGCCAGCAGCCAACAAGCAGACGGTTTAAACTATGGCTACACCTTC. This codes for CASSQQADGLNYGYTF.

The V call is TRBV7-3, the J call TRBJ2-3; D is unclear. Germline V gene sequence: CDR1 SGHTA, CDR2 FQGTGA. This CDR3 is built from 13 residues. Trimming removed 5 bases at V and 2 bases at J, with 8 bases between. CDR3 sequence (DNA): TGTGCCAGCAGCGGAGACTCCACAGATACGCAGTATTTT. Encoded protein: CASSGDSTDTQYF.

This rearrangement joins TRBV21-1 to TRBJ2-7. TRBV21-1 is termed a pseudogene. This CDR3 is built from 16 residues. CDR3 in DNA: TGTGCCAGCAGCACCTCGGACGGCCGAAGCTCCTACGAGCAGTACGTC. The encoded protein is CASSTSDGRSSYEQYV.

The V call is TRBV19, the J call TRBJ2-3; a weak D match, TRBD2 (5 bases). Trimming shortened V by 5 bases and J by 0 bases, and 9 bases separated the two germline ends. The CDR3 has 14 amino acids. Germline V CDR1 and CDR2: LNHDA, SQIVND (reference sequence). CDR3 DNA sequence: TGTGCCAGTAGTCCCCGGACTAGCACAGATACGCAGTATTTT. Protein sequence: CASSPRTSTDTQYF.